This T cell receptor beta chain was found in a study of T cells after yellow fever vaccination. Findings and caveats of the study: Few clonotypes appeared in both CD4 and CD8 compartments. Most clones from primary vaccination were detected again post-booster (just under 97% CD4, around 88% CD8).

Using its own MiXCR run on the 5' RACE reads, TCRdb lists one record per CDR3 protein. This table has under 600,000 distinct CDR3 sequences, roughly 12% appearing once. Germline values: CDR1 MNHNS, CDR2 SASEGT. With V trimmed by 7 bases and J by 5 bases, 10 bases remained unmatched. This CDR3 comprises 14 residues. In regard to this clonotype: Its antigen is not identified.

The sequencing used PBMCs, collected on the day of the yellow fever booster vaccination. The sequence was collected from a man under 40 who received the YFV17D yellow fever vaccine. The chain employs TRBV6-1 and TRBJ1-1, with 7 positions matching TRBD1. The chain's CDR3 is CASTPTGSRTEAFF. The CDR3 bases are TGTGCCAGCACCCCGACAGGGTCCCGAACTGAAGCTTTCTTT.